Detailed here is one TCR beta chain. Its matching antigen is unknown. CDR3 length equals 14 residues. CDR1 MDHEN and CDR2 SYDVKM come from the germline V gene. Trimming removed 4 bases from V and 6 bases from J, with 13 bases in between. The source of the sample is a study of T cell responses to AZD1222 COVID-19 vaccine. General observations from the study: Following two doses of AZD1222, Spike-specific TCR breadth and depth rose. Samples come after the peak T cell response, not at day 14.

Assay used: immunoSEQ multiplex PCR; TCRdb lists only in-frame clones, some missing. Here the sample spans 40,000 to 45,000 clones, roughly 75% being singletons. Sequencing was performed on peripheral blood, taken 28 days after the second dose of the MenACWY control vaccine. This sequence originates from an adult who received the MenACWY meningococcal vaccine as a control. The V and J genes are TRBV28 and TRBJ2-1, with D perhaps matching TRBD1 or TRBD2 (5 bases each). The DNA for the CDR3 is TGTGCCAGCAGTTCCGGGACCAGCAGCAATGAGCAGTTCTTC. This encodes CASSSGTSSNEQFF.